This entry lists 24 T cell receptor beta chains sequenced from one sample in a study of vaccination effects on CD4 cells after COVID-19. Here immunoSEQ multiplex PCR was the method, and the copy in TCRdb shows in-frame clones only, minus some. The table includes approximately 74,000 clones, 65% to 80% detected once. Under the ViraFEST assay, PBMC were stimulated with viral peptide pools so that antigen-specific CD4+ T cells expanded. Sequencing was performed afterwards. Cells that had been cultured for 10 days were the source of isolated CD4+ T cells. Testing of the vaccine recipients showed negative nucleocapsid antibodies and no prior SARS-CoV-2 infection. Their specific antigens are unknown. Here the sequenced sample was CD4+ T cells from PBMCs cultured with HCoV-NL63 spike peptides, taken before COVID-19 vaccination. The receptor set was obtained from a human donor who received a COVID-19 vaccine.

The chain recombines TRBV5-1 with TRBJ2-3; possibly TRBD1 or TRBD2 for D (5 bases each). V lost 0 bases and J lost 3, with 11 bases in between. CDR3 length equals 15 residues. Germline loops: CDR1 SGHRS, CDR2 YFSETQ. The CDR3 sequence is CASSLGTGGTDTQYF. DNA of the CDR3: TGCGCCAGCAGCTTGGGAACAGGCGGGACAGATACGCAGTATTTT.

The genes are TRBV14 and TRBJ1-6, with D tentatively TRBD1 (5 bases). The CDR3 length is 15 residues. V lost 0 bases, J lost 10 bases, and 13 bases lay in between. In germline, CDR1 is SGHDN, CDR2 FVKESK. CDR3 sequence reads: CASSQDMSGPSPLHF. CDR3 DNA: TGTGCCAGCAGCCAAGATATGTCGGGGCCCTCACCCCTCCACTTT.

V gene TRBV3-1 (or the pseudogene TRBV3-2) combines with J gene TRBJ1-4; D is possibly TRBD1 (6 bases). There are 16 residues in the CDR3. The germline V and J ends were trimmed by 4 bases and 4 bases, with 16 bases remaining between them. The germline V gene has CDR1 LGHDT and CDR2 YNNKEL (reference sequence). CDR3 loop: CASSLAGAALNEKLFF. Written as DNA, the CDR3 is TGTGCCAGCAGCCTGGCGGGGGCGGCACTTAATGAAAAACTGTTTTTT.

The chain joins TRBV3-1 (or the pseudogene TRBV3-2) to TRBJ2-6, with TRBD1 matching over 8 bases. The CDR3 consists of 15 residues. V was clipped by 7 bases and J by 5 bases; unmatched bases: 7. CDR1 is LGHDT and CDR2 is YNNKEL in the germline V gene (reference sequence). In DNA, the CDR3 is TGTGCCAGCACCCGGACAGGGAATAGGGCCAACGTCCTGACTTTC. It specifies CASTRTGNRANVLTF.

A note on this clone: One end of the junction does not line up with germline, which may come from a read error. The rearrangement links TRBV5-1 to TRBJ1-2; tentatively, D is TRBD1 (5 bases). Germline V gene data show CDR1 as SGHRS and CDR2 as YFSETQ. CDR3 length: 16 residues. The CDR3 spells CASSLGARVANYGYTF. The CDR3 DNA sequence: TGCGCCAGCAGCTTGGGCGCCAGGGTGGCAAACTACGGCTACACCTTC.

The CDR3 sequence is CASSDWQGGEQYV. The CDR3 coding sequence is TGTGCCAGCAGTGACTGGCAGGGGGGAGAGCAGTACGTC. The chain has TRBV2 and TRBJ2-7; tentative D call: TRBD1 (7 bases). This CDR3 contains 13 residues. Germline lookup yields CDR1 SNHLY and CDR2 FYNNEI. Trimming took off 3 bases at V and 7 bases at J, with 13 bases between the two ends.

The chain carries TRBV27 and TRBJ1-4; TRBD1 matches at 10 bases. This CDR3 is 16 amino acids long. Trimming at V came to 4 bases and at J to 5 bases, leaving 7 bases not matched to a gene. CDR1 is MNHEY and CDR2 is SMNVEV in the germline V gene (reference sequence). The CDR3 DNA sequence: TGTGCCAGCAGTTCCCGGGGACAGGGGAAGAATGAAAAACTGTTTTTT. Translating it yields CASSSRGQGKNEKLFF.

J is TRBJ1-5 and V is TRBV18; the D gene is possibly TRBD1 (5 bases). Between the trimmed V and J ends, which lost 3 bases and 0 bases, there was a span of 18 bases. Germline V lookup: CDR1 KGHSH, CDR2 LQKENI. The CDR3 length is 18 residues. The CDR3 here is CASSPRPHGAGSNQPQHF. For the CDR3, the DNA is TGTGCCAGCTCACCCCGTCCGCACGGGGCGGGTAGCAATCAGCCCCAGCATTTT.

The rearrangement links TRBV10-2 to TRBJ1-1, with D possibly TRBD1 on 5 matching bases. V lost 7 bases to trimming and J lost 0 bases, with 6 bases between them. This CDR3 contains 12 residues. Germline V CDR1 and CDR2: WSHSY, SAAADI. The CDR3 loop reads CASKTVNTEAFF. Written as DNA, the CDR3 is TGCGCCAGCAAGACAGTGAACACTGAAGCTTTCTTT.

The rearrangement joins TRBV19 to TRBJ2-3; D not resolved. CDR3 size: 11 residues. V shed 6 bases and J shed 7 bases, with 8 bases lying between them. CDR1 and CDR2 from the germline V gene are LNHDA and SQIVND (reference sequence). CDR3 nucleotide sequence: TGTGCCAGTAGCACCAAACATACGCAGTATTTT. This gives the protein CASSTKHTQYF.

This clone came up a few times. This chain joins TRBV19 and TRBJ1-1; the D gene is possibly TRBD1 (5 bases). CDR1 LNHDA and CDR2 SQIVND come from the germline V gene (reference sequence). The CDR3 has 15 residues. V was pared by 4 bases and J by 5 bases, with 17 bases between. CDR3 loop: CASSTPGTVGTEAFF. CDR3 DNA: TGTGCCAGTAGTACCCCCGGGACTGTAGGGACTGAAGCTTTCTTT.

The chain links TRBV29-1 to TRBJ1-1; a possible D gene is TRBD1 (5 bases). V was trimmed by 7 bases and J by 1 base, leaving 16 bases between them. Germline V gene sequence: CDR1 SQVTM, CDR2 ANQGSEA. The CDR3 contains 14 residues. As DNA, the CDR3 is TGCAGCGCCCTGAGAATGGGGGGGAACACTGAAGCTTTCTTT. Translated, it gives CSALRMGGNTEAFF.

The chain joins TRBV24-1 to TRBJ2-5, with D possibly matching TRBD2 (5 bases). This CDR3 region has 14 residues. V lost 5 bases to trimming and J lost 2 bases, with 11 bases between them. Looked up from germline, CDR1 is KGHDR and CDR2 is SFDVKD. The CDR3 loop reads CATSGTGSQETQYF. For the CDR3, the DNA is TGTGCCACCAGTGGAACGGGAAGTCAAGAGACCCAGTACTTC.

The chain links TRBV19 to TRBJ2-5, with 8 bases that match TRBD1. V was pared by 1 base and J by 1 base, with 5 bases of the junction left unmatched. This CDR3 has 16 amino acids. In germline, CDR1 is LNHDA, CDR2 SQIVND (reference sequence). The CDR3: CASSIGRGQVQETQYF. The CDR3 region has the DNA TGTGCCAGTAGTATAGGAAGGGGACAGGTCCAAGAGACCCAGTACTTC.

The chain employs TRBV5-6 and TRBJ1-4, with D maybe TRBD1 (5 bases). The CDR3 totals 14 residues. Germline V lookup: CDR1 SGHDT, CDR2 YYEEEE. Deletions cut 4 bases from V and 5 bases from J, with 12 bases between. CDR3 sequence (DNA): TGTGCCAGCAGCCAGACGGGGGGAAATGAAAAACTGTTTTTT. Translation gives CASSQTGGNEKLFF. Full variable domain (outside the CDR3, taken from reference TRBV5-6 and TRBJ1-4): DAGVTQSPTHLIKTRGQQVTLRCSPKSGHDTVSWYQQALGQGPQFIFQYYEEEERQRGNFPDRFSGHQFPNYSSELNVNALLLGDSALYLCASSQTGGNEKLFFGSGTQLSVL.

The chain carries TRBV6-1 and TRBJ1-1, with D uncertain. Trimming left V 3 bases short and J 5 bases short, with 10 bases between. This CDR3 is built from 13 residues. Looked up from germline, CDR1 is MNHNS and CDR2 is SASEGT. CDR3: CASSDRGKTEAFF. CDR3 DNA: TGTGCCAGCAGTGATAGAGGGAAGACTGAAGCTTTCTTT.

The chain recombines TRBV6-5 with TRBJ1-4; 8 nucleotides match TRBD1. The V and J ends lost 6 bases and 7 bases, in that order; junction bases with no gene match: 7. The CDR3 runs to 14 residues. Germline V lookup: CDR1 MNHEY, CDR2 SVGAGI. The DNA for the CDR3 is TGTGCCAGCAGGCAGGGGGCAGTATCTGAAAAACTGTTTTTT. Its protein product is CASRQGAVSEKLFF.

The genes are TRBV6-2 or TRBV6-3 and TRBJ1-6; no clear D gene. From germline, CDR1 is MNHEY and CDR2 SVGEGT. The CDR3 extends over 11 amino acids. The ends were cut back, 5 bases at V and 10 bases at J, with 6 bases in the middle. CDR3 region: CASSRGSPLHF. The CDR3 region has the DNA TGTGCCAGCAGTCGTGGCTCACCCCTCCACTTT.

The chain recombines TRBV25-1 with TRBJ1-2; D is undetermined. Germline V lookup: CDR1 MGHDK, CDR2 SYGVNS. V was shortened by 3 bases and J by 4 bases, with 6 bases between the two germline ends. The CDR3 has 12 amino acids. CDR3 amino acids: CASSDWAYGYTF. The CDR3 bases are TGTGCCAGCAGTGACTGGGCCTATGGCTACACCTTC.

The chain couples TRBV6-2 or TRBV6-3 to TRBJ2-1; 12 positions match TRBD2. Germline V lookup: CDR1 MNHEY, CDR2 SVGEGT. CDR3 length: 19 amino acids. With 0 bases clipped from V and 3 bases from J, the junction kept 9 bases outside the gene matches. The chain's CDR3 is CASSYSTSGGPSFYNEQFF. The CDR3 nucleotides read TGTGCCAGCAGTTACTCGACTAGCGGGGGCCCGAGTTTCTACAATGAGCAGTTCTTC.

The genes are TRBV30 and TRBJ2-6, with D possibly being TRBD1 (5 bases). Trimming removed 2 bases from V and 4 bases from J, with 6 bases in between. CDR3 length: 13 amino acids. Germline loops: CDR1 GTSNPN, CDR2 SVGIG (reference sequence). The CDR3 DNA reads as TGTGCCTGGAGTAGGACAGGGGCCAACGTCCTGACTTTC. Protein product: CAWSRTGANVLTF.

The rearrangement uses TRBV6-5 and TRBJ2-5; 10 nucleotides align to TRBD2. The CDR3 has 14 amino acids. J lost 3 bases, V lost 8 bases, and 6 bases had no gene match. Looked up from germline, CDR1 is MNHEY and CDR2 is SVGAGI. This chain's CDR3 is CASGPGLAKETQYF. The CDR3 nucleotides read TGTGCCAGCGGGCCGGGACTAGCGAAAGAGACCCAGTACTTC.

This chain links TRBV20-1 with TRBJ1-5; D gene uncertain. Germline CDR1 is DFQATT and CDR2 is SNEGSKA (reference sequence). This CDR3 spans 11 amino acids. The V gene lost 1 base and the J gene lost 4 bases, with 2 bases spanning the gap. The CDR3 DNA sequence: TGCAGTGCTAGAGGAAATCAGCCCCAGCATTTT. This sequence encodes CSARGNQPQHF.

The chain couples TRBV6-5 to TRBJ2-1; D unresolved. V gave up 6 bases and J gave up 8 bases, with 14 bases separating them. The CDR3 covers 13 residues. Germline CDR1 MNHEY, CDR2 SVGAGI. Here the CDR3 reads CASSIKVADEQFF. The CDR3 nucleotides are TGTGCCAGCAGCATCAAGGTGGCCGATGAGCAGTTCTTC.